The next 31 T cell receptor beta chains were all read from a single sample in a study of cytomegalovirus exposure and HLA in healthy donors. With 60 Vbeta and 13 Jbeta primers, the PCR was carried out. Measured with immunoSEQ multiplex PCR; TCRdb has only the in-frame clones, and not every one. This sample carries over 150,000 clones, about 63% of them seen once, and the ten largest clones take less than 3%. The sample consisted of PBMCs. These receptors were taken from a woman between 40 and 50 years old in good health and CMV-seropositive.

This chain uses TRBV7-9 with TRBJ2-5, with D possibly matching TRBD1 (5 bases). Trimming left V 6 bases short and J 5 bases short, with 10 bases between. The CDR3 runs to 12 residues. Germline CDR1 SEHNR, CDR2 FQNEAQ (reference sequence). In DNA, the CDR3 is TGTGCCAGCAGAGGGGCCAGGGAGACCCAGTACTTC. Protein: CASRGARETQYF.

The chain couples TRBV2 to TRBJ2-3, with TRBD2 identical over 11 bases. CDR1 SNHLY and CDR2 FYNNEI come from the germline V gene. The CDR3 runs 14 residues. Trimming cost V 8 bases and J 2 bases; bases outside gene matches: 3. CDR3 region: CASLAGGLTDTQYF. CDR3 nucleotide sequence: TGTGCCAGCCTAGCGGGGGGACTCACAGATACGCAGTATTTT. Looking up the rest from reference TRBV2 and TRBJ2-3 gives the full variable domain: EPEVTQTPSHQVTQMGQEVILRCVPISNHLYFYWYRQILGQKVEFLVSFYNNEISEKSEIFDDQFSVERPDGSNFTLKIRSTKLEDSAMYFCASLAGGLTDTQYFGPGTRLTVL.

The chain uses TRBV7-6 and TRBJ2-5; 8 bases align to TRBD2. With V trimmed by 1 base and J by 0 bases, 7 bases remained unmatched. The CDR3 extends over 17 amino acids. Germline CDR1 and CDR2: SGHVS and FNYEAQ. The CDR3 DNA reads TGTGCCAGCAGCTTAGAAGGCGGGGGGAGGTACCAAGAGACCCAGTACTTC. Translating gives CASSLEGGGRYQETQYF.

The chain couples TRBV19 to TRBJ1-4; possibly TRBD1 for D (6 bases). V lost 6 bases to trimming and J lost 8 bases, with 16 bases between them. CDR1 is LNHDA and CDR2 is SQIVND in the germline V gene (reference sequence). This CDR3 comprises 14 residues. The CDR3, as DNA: TGTGCCAGTAGGAAGGCAGGTGGGGGCGAAAAACTGTTTTTT. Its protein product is CASRKAGGGEKLFF. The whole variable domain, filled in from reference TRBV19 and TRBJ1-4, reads DGGITQSPKYLFRKEGQNVTLSCEQNLNHDAMYWYRQDPGQGLRLIYYSQIVNDFQKGDIAEGYSVSREKKESFPLTVTSAQKNPTAFYLCASRKAGGGEKLFFGSGTQLSVL.

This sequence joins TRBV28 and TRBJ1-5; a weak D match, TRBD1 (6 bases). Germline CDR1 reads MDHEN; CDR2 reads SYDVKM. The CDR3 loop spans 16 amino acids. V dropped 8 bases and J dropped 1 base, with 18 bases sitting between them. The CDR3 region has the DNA TGTGCCAGCTTCGACAGGTCATGGGGGAGCAATCAGCCCCAGCATTTT. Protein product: CASFDRSWGSNQPQHF.

Here the CDR3 reads CASSPYAGNNSPLHF. CDR3 bases: TGCGCCAGCAGCCCCTATGCAGGGAATAATTCACCCCTCCACTTT. The rearrangement links TRBV5-1 to TRBJ1-6; possibly TRBD1 for D (5 bases). This CDR3 has 15 amino acids. Germline CDR1 SGHRS, CDR2 YFSETQ. Trimming stripped 4 bases from V and 5 bases from J, with 13 bases between.

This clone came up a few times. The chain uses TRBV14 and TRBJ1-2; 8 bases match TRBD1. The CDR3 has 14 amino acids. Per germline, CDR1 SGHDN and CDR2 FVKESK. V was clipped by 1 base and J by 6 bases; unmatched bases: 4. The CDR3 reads CASSQVQGAHGYTF. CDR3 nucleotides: TGTGCCAGCAGCCAAGTTCAGGGGGCGCATGGCTACACCTTC.

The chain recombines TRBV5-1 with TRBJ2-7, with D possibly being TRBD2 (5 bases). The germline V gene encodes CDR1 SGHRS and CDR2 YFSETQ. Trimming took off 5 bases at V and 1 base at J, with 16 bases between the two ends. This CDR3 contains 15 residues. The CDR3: CASRSGGLPSYEQYF. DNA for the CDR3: TGCGCCAGCAGATCGGGTGGACTTCCGTCCTACGAGCAGTACTTC.

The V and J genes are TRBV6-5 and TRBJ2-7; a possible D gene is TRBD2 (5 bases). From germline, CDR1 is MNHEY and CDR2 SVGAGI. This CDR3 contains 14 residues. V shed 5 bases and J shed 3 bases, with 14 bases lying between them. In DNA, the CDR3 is TGTGCCAGCAGTCTCACCGGACGGGACTACGAGCAGTACTTC. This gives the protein CASSLTGRDYEQYF.

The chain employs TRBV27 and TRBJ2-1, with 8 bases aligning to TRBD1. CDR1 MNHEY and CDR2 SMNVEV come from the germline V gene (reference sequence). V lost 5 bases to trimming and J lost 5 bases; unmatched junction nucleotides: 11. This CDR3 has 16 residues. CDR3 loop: CASSTLGDRPNNEQFF. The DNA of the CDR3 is TGTGCCAGCAGTACCCTTGGGGACAGGCCCAACAATGAGCAGTTCTTC.

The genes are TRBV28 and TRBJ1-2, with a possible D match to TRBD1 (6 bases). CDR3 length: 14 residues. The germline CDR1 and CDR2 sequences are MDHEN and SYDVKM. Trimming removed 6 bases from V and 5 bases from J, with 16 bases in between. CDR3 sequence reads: CASSGPNRDYGYTF. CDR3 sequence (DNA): TGTGCCAGCAGCGGTCCCAACAGGGATTATGGCTACACCTTC.

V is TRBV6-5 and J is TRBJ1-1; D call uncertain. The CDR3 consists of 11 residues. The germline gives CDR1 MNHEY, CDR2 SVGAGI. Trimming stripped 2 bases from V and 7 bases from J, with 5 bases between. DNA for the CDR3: TGTGCCAGCAGTTACGAGGGTGAAGCTTTCTTT. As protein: CASSYEGEAFF.

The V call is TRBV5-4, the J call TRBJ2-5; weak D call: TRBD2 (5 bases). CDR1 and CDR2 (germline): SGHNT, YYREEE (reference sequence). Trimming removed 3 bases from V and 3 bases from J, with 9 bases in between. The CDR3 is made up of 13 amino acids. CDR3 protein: CASSWMEEETQYF. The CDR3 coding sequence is TGTGCCAGCAGCTGGATGGAGGAAGAGACCCAGTACTTC.

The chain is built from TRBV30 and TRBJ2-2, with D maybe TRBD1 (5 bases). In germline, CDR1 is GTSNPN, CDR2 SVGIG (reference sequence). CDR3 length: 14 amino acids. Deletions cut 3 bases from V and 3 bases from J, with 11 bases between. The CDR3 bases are TGTGCCTGGAGGTTTAGGGGCTACACCGGGGAGCTGTTTTTT. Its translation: CAWRFRGYTGELFF. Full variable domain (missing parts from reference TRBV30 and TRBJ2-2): SQTIHQWPATLVQPVGSPLSLECTVEGTSNPNLYWYRQAAGRGLQLLFYSVGIGQISSEVPQNLSASRPQDRQFILSSKKLLLSDSGFYLCAWRFRGYTGELFFGEGSRLTVL.

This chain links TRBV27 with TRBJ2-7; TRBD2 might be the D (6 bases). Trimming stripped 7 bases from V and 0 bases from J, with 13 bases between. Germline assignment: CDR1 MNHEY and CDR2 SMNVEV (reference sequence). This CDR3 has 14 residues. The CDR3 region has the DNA TGTGCCAGCACCACAGCGGGTACCTCCTACGAGCAGTACTTC. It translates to CASTTAGTSYEQYF.

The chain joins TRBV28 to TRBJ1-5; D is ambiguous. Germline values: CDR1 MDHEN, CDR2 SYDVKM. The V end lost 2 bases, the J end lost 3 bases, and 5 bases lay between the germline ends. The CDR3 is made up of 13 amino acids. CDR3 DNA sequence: TGTGCCAGCAGTTTAGGGCACAATCAGCCCCAGCATTTT. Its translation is CASSLGHNQPQHF.

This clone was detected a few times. CDR3 sequence reads: CAQQRDQPQHF. As DNA, the CDR3 is TGTGCCCAACAGAGGGATCAGCCCCAGCATTTT. The chain couples TRBV7-9 to TRBJ1-5; D remains ambiguous. This CDR3 is built from 11 residues. Germline lookup yields CDR1 SEHNR and CDR2 FQNEAQ (reference sequence). Trimming shortened V by 11 bases and J by 5 bases, and 10 bases separated the two germline ends.

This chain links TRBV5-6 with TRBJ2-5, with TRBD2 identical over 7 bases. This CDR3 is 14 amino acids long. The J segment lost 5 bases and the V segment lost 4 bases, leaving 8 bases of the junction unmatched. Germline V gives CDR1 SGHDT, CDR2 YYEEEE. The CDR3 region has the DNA TGTGCCAGCAGCACCGTAGCGGGCGTGGAGACCCAGTACTTC. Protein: CASSTVAGVETQYF.

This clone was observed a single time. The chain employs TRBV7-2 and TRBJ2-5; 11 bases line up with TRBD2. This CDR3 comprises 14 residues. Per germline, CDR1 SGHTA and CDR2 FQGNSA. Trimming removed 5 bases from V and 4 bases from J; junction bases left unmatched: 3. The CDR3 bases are TGTGCCAGCAGCCTGACTAGCGGGGCAGAGACCCAGTACTTC. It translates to CASSLTSGAETQYF.

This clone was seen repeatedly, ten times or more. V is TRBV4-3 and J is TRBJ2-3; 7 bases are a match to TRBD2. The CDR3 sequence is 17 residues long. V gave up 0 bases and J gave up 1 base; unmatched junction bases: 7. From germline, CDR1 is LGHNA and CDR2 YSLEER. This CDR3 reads CASSQDTRGVRTDTQYF. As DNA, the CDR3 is TGCGCCAGCAGCCAAGATACACGGGGGGTCCGCACAGATACGCAGTATTTT.

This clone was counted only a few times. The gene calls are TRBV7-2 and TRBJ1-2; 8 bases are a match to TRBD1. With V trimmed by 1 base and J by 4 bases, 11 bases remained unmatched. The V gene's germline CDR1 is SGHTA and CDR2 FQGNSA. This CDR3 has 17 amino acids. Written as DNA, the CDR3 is TGTGCCAGCAGCTTAGGAGCCGGACAGGGAGGGGGCTATGGCTACACCTTC. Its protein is CASSLGAGQGGGYGYTF.

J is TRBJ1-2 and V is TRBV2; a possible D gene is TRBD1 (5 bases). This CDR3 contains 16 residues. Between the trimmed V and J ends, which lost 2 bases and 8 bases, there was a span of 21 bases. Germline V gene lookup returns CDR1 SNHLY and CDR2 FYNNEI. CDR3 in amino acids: CASSENWRGASFGYTF. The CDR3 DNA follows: TGTGCCAGCAGTGAAAATTGGAGGGGCGCTTCCTTCGGCTACACCTTC.

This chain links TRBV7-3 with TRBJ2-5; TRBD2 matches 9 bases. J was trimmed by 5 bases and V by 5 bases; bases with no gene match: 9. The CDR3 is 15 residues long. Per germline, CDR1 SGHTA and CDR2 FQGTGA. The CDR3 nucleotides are TGTGCCAGCAGCCTAAGGCCGCGGGGGGGCGAGACCCAGTACTTC. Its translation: CASSLRPRGGETQYF.

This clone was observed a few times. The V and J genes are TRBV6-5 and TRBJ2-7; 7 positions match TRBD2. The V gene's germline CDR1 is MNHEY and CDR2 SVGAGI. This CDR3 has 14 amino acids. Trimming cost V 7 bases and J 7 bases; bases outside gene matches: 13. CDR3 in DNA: TGTGCCAGCACGGGCCCGGGAGGATCATGGGAGCAGTACTTC. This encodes CASTGPGGSWEQYF.

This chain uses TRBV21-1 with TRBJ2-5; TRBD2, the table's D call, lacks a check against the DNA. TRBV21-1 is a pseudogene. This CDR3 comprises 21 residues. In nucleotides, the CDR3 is TGTGCCAGCAGCTCCTGGGGAGGGGAGGAGGGGAGCACCGGATCCCAAGAGACCCAGTACTTC. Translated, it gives CASSSWGGEEGSTGSQETQYF.

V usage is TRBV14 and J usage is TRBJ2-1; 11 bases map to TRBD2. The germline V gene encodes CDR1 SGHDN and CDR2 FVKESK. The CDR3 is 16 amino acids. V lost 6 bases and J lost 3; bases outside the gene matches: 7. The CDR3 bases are TGTGCCAGCAGGCCTTTAGCGGGAGGGGACTACAATGAGCAGTTCTTC. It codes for CASRPLAGGDYNEQFF.

This chain's CDR3 is CASSYVVGELGDTQYF. CDR3 DNA sequence: TGTGCCAGCAGTTACGTCGTAGGGGAATTGGGAGATACGCAGTATTTT. V is TRBV6-6 and J is TRBJ2-3; perhaps TRBD1 as D (5 bases). In germline, CDR1 is MNHNY, CDR2 SVGAGI (reference sequence). The CDR3 is made up of 16 amino acids. Trimming took off 2 bases at V and 5 bases at J, with 17 bases between the two ends.

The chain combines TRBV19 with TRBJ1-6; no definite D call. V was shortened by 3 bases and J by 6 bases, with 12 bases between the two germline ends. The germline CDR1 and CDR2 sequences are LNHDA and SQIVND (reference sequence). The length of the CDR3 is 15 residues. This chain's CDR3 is CASSISGIGNSPLHF. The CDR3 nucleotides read TGTGCCAGTAGTATCTCGGGGATCGGTAATTCACCCCTCCACTTT.

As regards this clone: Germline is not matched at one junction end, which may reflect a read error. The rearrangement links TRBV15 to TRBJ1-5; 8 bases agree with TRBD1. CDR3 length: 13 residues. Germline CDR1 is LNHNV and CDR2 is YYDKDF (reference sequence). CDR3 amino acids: CATSRDREQPQNF. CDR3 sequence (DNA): TGTGCCACCAGCAGGGACAGGGAACAGCCCCAGAATTTT.

As DNA, the CDR3 is TGTGCCAGCAGCTTAGGGACTAGCGGAGATACGCAGTATTTT. Encoded protein: CASSLGTSGDTQYF. The V and J genes are TRBV7-8 and TRBJ2-3; 10 bases line up with TRBD2. CDR1 and CDR2 (germline): SGHVS, FQNEAQ. This CDR3 is 14 amino acids long. The V and J ends lost 1 base and 5 bases, in that order; junction bases with no gene match: 0.

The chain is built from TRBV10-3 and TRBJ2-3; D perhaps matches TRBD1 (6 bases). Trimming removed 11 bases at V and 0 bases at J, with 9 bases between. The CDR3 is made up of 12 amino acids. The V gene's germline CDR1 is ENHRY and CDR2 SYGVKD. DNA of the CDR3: TGTGCCTCGACAGGAAGCACAGATACGCAGTATTTT. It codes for CASTGSTDTQYF.